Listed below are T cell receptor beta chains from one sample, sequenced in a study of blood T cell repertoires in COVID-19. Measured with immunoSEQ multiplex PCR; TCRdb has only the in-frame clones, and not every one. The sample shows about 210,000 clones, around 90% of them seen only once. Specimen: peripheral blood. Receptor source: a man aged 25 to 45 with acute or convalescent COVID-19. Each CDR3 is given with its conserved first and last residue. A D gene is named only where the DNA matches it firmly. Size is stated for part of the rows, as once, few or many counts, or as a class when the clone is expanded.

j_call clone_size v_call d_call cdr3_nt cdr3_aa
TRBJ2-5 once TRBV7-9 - TGTGCCAGCAGCTTTTCTCGCGGATCTCAGGAGACCCAGTACTTC CASSFSRGSQETQYF
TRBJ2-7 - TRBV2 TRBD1 TGTGCCAGCAAGAGGGACAGTTCCTACGAGCAGTACTTC CASKRDSSYEQYF
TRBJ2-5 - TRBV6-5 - TGTGCCAGCAGAAGGACTGTCCAAGAGACCCAGTACTTC CASRRTVQETQYF
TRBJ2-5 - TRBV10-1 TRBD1 TGCGCCAGCAGCCCAAGCACAGGGGGCGGAGAGACCCAGTACTTC CASSPSTGGGETQYF
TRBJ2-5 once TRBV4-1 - TGCGCCAGCAGCCAAGTGGGCGCGAGAACCCAAGAGACCCAGTACTTC CASSQVGARTQETQYF
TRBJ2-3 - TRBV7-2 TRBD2 TGTGCCAGCAGCTCAAGAGGCGGGGGTAGCACAGATACGCAGTATTTT CASSSRGGGSTDTQYF
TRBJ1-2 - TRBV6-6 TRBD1 TGTGCCAGCAGTATACAGGGGGCGGCCTACACCTTC CASSIQGAAYTF
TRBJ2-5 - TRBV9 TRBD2 TGTGCCAGCAGCGTAGCCCTAGCGGGGTTACAAGAGACCCAGTACTTC CASSVALAGLQETQYF
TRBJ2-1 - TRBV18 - TGTGCCAGCTCACCAGAGTTCGTCTACAATGAGCAGTTCTTC CASSPEFVYNEQFF
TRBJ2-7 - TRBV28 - TGTGCCAGCAGTTTAGCGGACTCCTACGAGCAGTACTTC CASSLADSYEQYF
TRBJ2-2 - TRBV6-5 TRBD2 TGTGCCAGCAAATGGCGGGGGGCCGTTACCGGGGAGCTGTTTTTT CASKWRGAVTGELFF
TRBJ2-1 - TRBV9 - TGTGCCAGCAGCCCACGACTCAATGCTGACAATGAGCAGTTCTTC CASSPRLNADNEQFF
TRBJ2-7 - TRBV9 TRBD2 TGTGCCAGCAGCGTAGACCTAGCGGGGACGGTGCAGTACTTC CASSVDLAGTVQYF
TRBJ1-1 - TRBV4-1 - TGCGCCAGCAGCCAAGAGGGCTACACTGAAGCTTTCTTT CASSQEGYTEAFF
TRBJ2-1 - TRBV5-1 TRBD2 TGCGCCAGCAGCTTGCAGGGGACTAGCGGGAGCCGCGCCAATGAGCAGTTCTTC CASSLQGTSGSRANEQFF
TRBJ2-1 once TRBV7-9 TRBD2 TGTGCCAGCAGCTCCCGAGCGGGAGGGTCCTACAATGAGCAGTTCTTC CASSSRAGGSYNEQFF
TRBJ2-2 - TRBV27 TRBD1 TGTGCCAGCAGTCAATGGACAGGGGGAGGCACCGGGGAGCTGTTTTTT CASSQWTGGGTGELFF
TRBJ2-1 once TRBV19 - TGTGCCAGTAGTACAGTCGGGGTGTTGATGATCGGTGAGCAGTTCTTC CASSTVGVLMIGEQFF
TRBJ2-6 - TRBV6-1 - TGTGCCAGCAGTGAAGCGCCAGGGACTGGGGCCAACGTCCTGACTTTC CASSEAPGTGANVLTF
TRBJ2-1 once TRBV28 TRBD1 TGTGCCAGCAGTTCTGATCGACAGGGGAATGAGCAGTTCTTC CASSSDRQGNEQFF